This T cell receptor (beta chain) was recorded in a study of regulatory T cells in long-lasting Graves disease. Study-wide background: Over-5-year antithyroid drug use with positive TSH receptor antibodies defined persistent Graves' disease in the study. Study outcomes and limitations: Persistent patients shared more public clonotypes (2,741) than newly diagnosed patients (966).

Time point noted: persistent/refractory GD, antithyroid drugs over 5 years with positive TRAb. PBMC RNA was the source of the TCR library. Patients with Graves' disease were diagnosed by American Thyroid Association guidelines. Ten or more counts support this clonotype. Its antigen remains unidentified. Construction of TCR beta libraries relied on iRepertoire HTBI primers and on Arm-PCR targeting CDR3 regions. Using its own MiXCR run on the multiplex PCR reads, TCRdb lists one record per CDR3 protein. The sample shows 350,000 to 500,000 distinct CDR3 sequences, around 20% of them seen only once. The sequenced sample was peripheral blood mononuclear cells (PBMCs), obtained when the disease was refractory, from a patient treated with antithyroid drugs. This clonotype originated in a female donor with Graves disease.

CDR3 region: CASRSLGGVSYEQYF. The CDR3 DNA reads TGTGCCAGCAGGAGTTTGGGGGGGGTCTCCTACGAGCAGTACTTC. V gene TRBV6-1 combines with J gene TRBJ2-7; 7 nucleotides match TRBD2. V was pared by 6 bases and J by 0 bases, with 8 bases of the junction left unmatched. The CDR3 is made up of 15 amino acids. Looked up from germline, CDR1 is MNHNS and CDR2 is SASEGT.